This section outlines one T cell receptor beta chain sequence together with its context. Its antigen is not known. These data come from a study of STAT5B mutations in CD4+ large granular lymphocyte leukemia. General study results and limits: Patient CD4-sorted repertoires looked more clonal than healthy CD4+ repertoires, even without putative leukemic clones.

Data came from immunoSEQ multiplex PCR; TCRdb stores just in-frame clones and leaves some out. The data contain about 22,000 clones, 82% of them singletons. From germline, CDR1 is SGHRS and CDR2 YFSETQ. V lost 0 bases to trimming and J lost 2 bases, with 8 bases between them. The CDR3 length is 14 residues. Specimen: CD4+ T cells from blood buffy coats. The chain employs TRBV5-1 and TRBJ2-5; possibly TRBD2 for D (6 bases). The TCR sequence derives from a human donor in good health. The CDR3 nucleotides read TGCGCCAGCAGCTTGGGTGGGACTCAAGAGACCCAGTACTTC. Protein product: CASSLGGTQETQYF.